The clone carrying this T cell receptor (beta chain) came up once. Trimming removed 0 bases from V and 3 bases from J, with 12 bases in between. Germline lookup yields CDR1 SEHNR and CDR2 FQNEAQ (reference sequence). The CDR3 covers 15 residues. Only in-frame clones appear in the TCRdb table, and some are missing; sequencing was by immunoSEQ multiplex PCR. Among some 270,000 clones listed, approximately 85% were seen once. This entry belongs to a study of blood T cell repertoires in COVID-19. The chain is built from TRBV7-9 and TRBJ2-7, with a tentative D call TRBD1 (6 bases). This TCR was sampled from a woman between 50 and 59 years old with acute COVID-19. Specimen: PBMCs or T cells enriched from blood (not recorded which). The CDR3 loop reads CASSLAETGNYEQYF. The CDR3 coding sequence is TGTGCCAGCAGCTTAGCGGAGACAGGCAACTACGAGCAGTACTTC.